This T cell receptor (beta chain) was found in a study of blood T cells in healthy people across ages. The ends lost 6 bases at V and 7 bases at J; junction bases unmatched: 8. Germline CDR1 reads MNHNY; CDR2 reads SVGAGI (reference sequence). The CDR3 spans 15 residues. Study-wide results and caveats: Compared with aged donors, long-lived donors showed fewer expanded clones, suggesting selection. The donors' CMV status was not determined, possibly confounding changes in expanded clonotypes.

Comment on this clonotype: As yet, its antigen is unknown.

A second PCR of roughly 7 to 11 cycles used a sample-barcoded 5' primer and a J-beta primer mix. TCRdb re-analysed the 5' RACE reads in MiXCR, keeping a single row per CDR3 protein. The sample has over 950,000 distinct CDR3 sequences, approximately 38% seen once. The sequencing sample was made of blood. The sequence was collected from a man between 18 and 29 years old in good health. This rearrangement joins TRBV6-6 to TRBJ2-1, with 11 bases matching TRBD2. The CDR3 nucleotides are TGTGCCAGCAGCCCATCTAGCGGGGGGATGAATGAGCAGTTCTTC. Amino acid sequence: CASSPSSGGMNEQFF.